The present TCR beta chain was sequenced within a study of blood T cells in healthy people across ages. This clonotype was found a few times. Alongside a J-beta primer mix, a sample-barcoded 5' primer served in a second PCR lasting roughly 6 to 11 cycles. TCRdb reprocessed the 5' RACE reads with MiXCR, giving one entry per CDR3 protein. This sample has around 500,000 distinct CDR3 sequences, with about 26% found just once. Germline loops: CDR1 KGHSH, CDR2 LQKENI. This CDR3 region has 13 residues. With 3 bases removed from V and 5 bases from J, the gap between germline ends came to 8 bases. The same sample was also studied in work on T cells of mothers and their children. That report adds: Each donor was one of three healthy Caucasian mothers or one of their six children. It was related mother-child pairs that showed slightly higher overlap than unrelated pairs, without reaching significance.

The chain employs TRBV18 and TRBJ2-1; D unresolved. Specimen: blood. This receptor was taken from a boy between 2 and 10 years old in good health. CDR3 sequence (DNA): TGTGCCAGCTCACCGGGTTCAGACAATGAGCAGTTCTTC. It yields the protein CASSPGSDNEQFF.